The source of this TCR beta chain is a study of cytomegalovirus exposure and HLA in healthy donors. About the study: For the approximately 360 genotyped donors, over 80% fell within the Caucasian-associated ancestry cluster.

This CDR3 has 16 residues. Trimming removed 3 bases at V and 0 bases at J, with 14 bases between. Germline CDR1 is MDHEN and CDR2 is SYDVKM. Study-level results: Another analysis was done later, and it associated more than 15,000 TCR beta sequences with HLA alleles at 0.05 false discovery rate.

For this clone: Its antigen remains unidentified.

The PCR used 60 Vbeta and 13 Jbeta primers. The table came from immunoSEQ multiplex PCR; TCRdb's copy has only in-frame clones and leaves some out. This table has 170,000 or so clones, around 80% appearing once. This clonotype originated in a woman aged 25-40 years in good health and CMV-seropositive. J is TRBJ1-1 and V is TRBV28; possibly TRBD1 for D (5 bases). Sequenced material: PBMCs. CDR3 sequence reads: CASSFKAGYVNTEAFF. The CDR3 DNA reads TGTGCCAGCAGTTTTAAGGCAGGGTACGTGAACACTGAAGCTTTCTTT.